Described below is a single T cell receptor (beta chain) sequence and its context. Its antigen target is currently unknown. No base qualities exist here, and no much larger clone lies one base off it. A distance of 12 bases separates the germline ends of V and J, which lose 4 bases and 5 bases respectively. From cysteine to phenylalanine, the CDR3 is 13 amino acids long. The kept DNA is CDR3 alone, 39 bases in frame from the first base. CDR1 and CDR2 (SNHLY, FYNNEI) derive from the germline V gene. The entire isolated RNA was reverse transcribed using the High Capacity cDNA Reverse Transcription Kit, and thus expressed TCRB transcripts were sequenced. Deep immunoSEQ sequencing was performed on naive, central memory and regulatory T cell samples, with an average of roughly 3.3 million total reads per sample. Sorted cells were lysed in RLT buffer, and RNA was extracted using DNase-treated RNeasy Micro or Mini kits according to cell number. To prevent cross-contamination, every cell subset was processed on its own, while patient and healthy donor samples were processed together. Using the immunoSEQ multiplex PCR, TCRB sequences were amplified from cDNA into 87-bp fragments spanning the CDR3 region. The amplicons were sequenced using the Illumina HiSeq platform. In the authors' own workflow: PCR bias was computationally corrected using synthetic template baselines, reads within Hamming distance 2 were collapsed, and singletons that could not be merged were discarded. Reads were aligned against IMGT to assign V, D and J genes, CDR3 length and insertions or deletions at six rearrangement sites. Within each subset, clonotype counts were normalized to sorted cell number, and only after that were true diversity and Gini coefficients computed with the tcR R package. Repertoire sharing was quantified using the overlap coefficient calculated on TCRB nucleotide sequences. As a proxy for the pre-selection repertoire, out-of-frame TCRB sequences from naive cells were analyzed. Here the immuneACCESS table is served through TCRdb, limited to in-frame sequences with V and J called. Missing clones are a known gap in these copies; in checked studies unresolved V genes cover under half, and the rest lacks a known reason. V, J and clone size are those of that table, while D and trimming were read from the DNA. The sample table contains 250,000 to 300,000 clones; only one count was recorded for approximately 24% of them. Roughly 0.011% of the sample belongs to the ten largest clones.

The data are from a study of beta chain features in type 1 diabetes (dated by TCRdb to between 2018 and 2020). The study in broad terms: Patients and healthy donors did not differ in mean age, gender distribution, total cell number or subset yield. A total of roughly 99,000,000 sorted cells were examined across all samples, and the number of cells per subset was strongly correlated with RNA yield. The study compared the TCRB repertoires of sorted circulating CD4+ T cell subsets in recently diagnosed type 1 diabetes patients with those in matched healthy donors. Regulatory and stem cell-like memory subsets were obtained from only 8 patients and roughly eight healthy donors, while naive and central memory subsets were obtained from all 30 or so donors. Paper-wide results and their limitations: HLA sub-analyses involved small numbers of individuals, so any influence of HLA type on TCRB rearrangement remained unresolved. Sequencing cDNA rather than genomic DNA could over-represent highly expressing activated cells, although activation and CD3 levels did not differ between groups. Naive, central memory and regulatory TCRB repertoires appeared more similar among patients than among healthy donors. In all four CD4+ subsets, TCRB CDR3 length was moderately but significantly shorter in type 1 diabetes patients. At VDJ recombination sites, patients with type 1 diabetes made fewer insertions and deleted more nucleotides, a pattern implying thymic rearrangement abnormalities. PCR might favor shorter templates, but patient and control samples were amplified and corrected together, so any skew would affect both groups equally.

A single peripheral blood draw of 90 to 150 mL on average was collected from each donor into heparinised tubes. A BD FACSAria II was used to sort naive, central memory, regulatory and stem cell-like memory CD4+ T cells with a panel that included CD45RO, CCR7, CD25, CD127, CD95 and CD27. All sorted populations exceeded 95% purity. PBMCs were isolated right away by Lymphoprep density gradient centrifugation and were stained directly, without culture. So that batch effects would be minimized, each experiment stained and sorted samples in pairs, pairing one healthy donor with one patient. The receptor chain draws on TRBV2 and TRBJ2-7; confidence is insufficient to name the D gene. This TCR was sampled from a woman younger than 45 with type 1 diabetes. Material for sequencing was naive CD4+ T cells from blood. Taken with the paper, the label for cell subset or site translates to: true naive CD4+ T cells. Here the CDR3 is given as CASSVELLHEQYF. In nucleotides, the sequence is TGTGCCAGCAGTGTAGAGCTACTACACGAGCAGTACTTC. Extended through the reference TRBV2 and TRBJ2-7 proteins, this CDR3 yields the full variable domain: EPEVTQTPSHQVTQMGQEVILRCVPISNHLYFYWYRQILGQKVEFLVSFYNNEISEKSEIFDDQFSVERPDGSNFTLKIRSTKLEDSAMYFCASSVELLHEQYFGPGTRLTVT.